Listed below are T cell receptor beta chains from one sample, sequenced in a study of regulatory T cells in long-lasting Graves disease. One entry per CDR3 protein, called by TCRdb with MiXCR from the multiplex PCR reads. The sample holds around 460,000 distinct CDR3 sequences, 20% to 25% seen once. The material sequenced was peripheral blood mononuclear cells (PBMCs), taken when the disease was refractory, from a patient treated with antithyroid drugs. The receptors stem from a female donor with Graves disease. Both conserved end residues are part of each CDR3. D genes are given only for firm matches. Clone sizes are given selectively: once, few, many, or a class where the clone is expanded.

clone_size: few; j_call: TRBJ2-5; d_call: TRBD2; v_call: TRBV9; cdr3_aa: CASSVSGGTTPETQYF; cdr3_nt: TGTGCCAGCAGCGTTAGCGGGGGGACCACCCCAGAGACCCAGTACTTC
clone_size: NA; j_call: TRBJ1-1; d_call: NA; v_call: TRBV7-8; cdr3_aa: CASSLDGGSGTEAFF; cdr3_nt: TGTGCCAGCAGCTTAGATGGAGGGTCTGGAACTGAAGCTTTCTTT
clone_size: NA; j_call: TRBJ2-1; d_call: NA; v_call: TRBV2; cdr3_aa: CASSVGQQFF; cdr3_nt: TGTGCCAGCAGTGTAGGACAGCAGTTCTTC
clone_size: NA; j_call: TRBJ1-3; d_call: NA; v_call: TRBV11-2; cdr3_aa: CASSVRADSGNTIYF; cdr3_nt: TGTGCCAGCAGCGTCCGGGCCGACTCTGGAAACACCATATATTTT
clone_size: many; j_call: TRBJ1-5; d_call: NA; v_call: TRBV6-2/TRBV6-3; cdr3_aa: CASRRAWDQPQHF; cdr3_nt: TGTGCCAGCAGGCGTGCGTGGGATCAGCCCCAGCATTTT
clone_size: few; j_call: TRBJ2-7; d_call: NA; v_call: TRBV28; cdr3_aa: CASSLYDRPSYEQYF; cdr3_nt: TGTGCCAGCAGTTTATATGACAGGCCGTCCTACGAGCAGTACTTC
clone_size: NA; j_call: TRBJ2-3; d_call: TRBD2; v_call: TRBV28; cdr3_aa: CASTNPTGVAGGDTQYF; cdr3_nt: TGTGCCAGCACCAATCCAACGGGGGTAGCGGGAGGGGATACGCAGTATTTT
clone_size: NA; j_call: TRBJ2-1; d_call: TRBD2; v_call: TRBV6-2/TRBV6-3; cdr3_aa: CASSLAGGPGDEQFF; cdr3_nt: TGTGCCAGCAGCCTCGCGGGAGGGCCTGGGGATGAGCAGTTCTTC
clone_size: NA; j_call: TRBJ2-1; d_call: NA; v_call: TRBV7-8; cdr3_aa: CASTLGQGGVNEQFF; cdr3_nt: TGTGCCAGCACCCTAGGGCAGGGAGGAGTCAATGAGCAGTTCTTC
clone_size: few; j_call: TRBJ2-2; d_call: NA; v_call: TRBV30; cdr3_aa: CAWSVQGGELFF; cdr3_nt: TGTGCCTGGAGTGTACAAGGCGGGGAGCTGTTTTTT
clone_size: few; j_call: TRBJ1-6; d_call: NA; v_call: TRBV25-1; cdr3_aa: CASSATGTNSPLHF; cdr3_nt: TGTGCCAGCAGTGCTACAGGAACTAATTCACCCCTCCACTTT
clone_size: NA; j_call: TRBJ1-1; d_call: NA; v_call: TRBV6-1; cdr3_aa: CASSSGLLIGTEAFF; cdr3_nt: TGTGCCAGCAGCTCGGGACTCCTAATCGGCACTGAAGCTTTCTTT
clone_size: NA; j_call: TRBJ1-2; d_call: NA; v_call: TRBV9; cdr3_aa: CASSSSGGASGYGYTF; cdr3_nt: TGTGCCAGCAGCTCCTCGGGGGGGGCGTCAGGGTATGGCTACACCTTC
clone_size: many; j_call: TRBJ2-7; d_call: NA; v_call: TRBV28; cdr3_aa: CASRVGGPSLYEQYF; cdr3_nt: TGTGCCAGCAGGGTAGGGGGACCTTCTTTATATGAGCAGTACTTC
clone_size: NA; j_call: TRBJ1-1; d_call: NA; v_call: TRBV5-4; cdr3_aa: CASSLGGIRNTEAFF; cdr3_nt: TGTGCCAGCAGCTTGGGGGGGATTAGGAACACTGAAGCTTTCTTT
clone_size: NA; j_call: TRBJ1-2; d_call: NA; v_call: TRBV5-4; cdr3_aa: CASSYEDSPLYGYTF; cdr3_nt: TGTGCCAGCAGCTACGAGGACAGCCCCCTCTATGGCTACACCTTC
clone_size: few; j_call: TRBJ1-2; d_call: TRBD1; v_call: TRBV6-1; cdr3_aa: CASSPLGQGHGDYGYTF; cdr3_nt: TGTGCCAGCAGCCCACTGGGACAGGGGCACGGTGACTATGGCTACACCTTC
clone_size: few; j_call: TRBJ2-7; d_call: TRBD1; v_call: TRBV12-5; cdr3_aa: CASGLVRTGWQWEQYF; cdr3_nt: TGTGCTAGTGGTTTGGTTAGGACAGGGTGGCAGTGGGAGCAGTACTTC
clone_size: many; j_call: TRBJ2-5; d_call: TRBD2; v_call: TRBV7-2; cdr3_aa: CASSLAAGGTQETQYF; cdr3_nt: TGTGCCAGCAGCTTAGCGGCGGGGGGCACGCAAGAGACCCAGTACTTC
clone_size: many; j_call: TRBJ2-3; d_call: NA; v_call: TRBV7-2; cdr3_aa: CASSRTGRDTQYF; cdr3_nt: TGTGCCAGCAGCCGAACAGGCAGGGATACGCAGTATTTT
clone_size: many; j_call: TRBJ2-5; d_call: NA; v_call: TRBV12-3/TRBV12-4; cdr3_aa: CASRRRESLQSQYF; cdr3_nt: TGTGCCAGCAGGAGGAGGGAGTCCCTCCAGTCCCAGTACTTC
clone_size: NA; j_call: TRBJ1-1; d_call: NA; v_call: TRBV20-1; cdr3_aa: CSARDDPPPLGGYTEAFF; cdr3_nt: TGCAGTGCTAGAGACGATCCCCCTCCCCTCGGGGGGTACACTGAAGCTTTCTTT
clone_size: few; j_call: TRBJ2-1; d_call: TRBD2; v_call: TRBV2; cdr3_aa: CASSTGGGWNEQFF; cdr3_nt: TGTGCCAGCAGTACGGGGGGGGGGTGGAATGAGCAGTTCTTC
clone_size: few; j_call: TRBJ1-1; d_call: NA; v_call: TRBV13; cdr3_aa: CASRVGLLNTEAFF; cdr3_nt: TGTGCCAGCAGGGTGGGACTGCTGAACACTGAAGCTTTCTTT
clone_size: few; j_call: TRBJ2-2; d_call: TRBD1; v_call: TRBV7-9; cdr3_aa: CASSSGQGHTGELFF; cdr3_nt: TGTGCCAGCAGCTCGGGACAGGGTCACACCGGGGAGCTGTTTTTT
clone_size: NA; j_call: TRBJ2-7; d_call: NA; v_call: TRBV4-1; cdr3_aa: CASSQAVTVAGSLSEQYF; cdr3_nt: TGCGCCAGCAGCCAAGCCGTGACGGTCGCGGGAAGCCTCTCCGAGCAGTACTTC
clone_size: many; j_call: TRBJ2-5; d_call: TRBD1; v_call: TRBV7-2; cdr3_aa: CASTSQGAAQETQYF; cdr3_nt: TGTGCCAGCACCTCACAGGGGGCGGCCCAAGAGACCCAGTACTTC
clone_size: NA; j_call: TRBJ2-6; d_call: NA; v_call: TRBV18; cdr3_aa: CASSSWGTSGANVLTF; cdr3_nt: TGTGCCAGCTCAAGTTGGGGTACCTCTGGGGCCAACGTCCTGACTTTC
clone_size: many; j_call: TRBJ2-7; d_call: NA; v_call: TRBV27; cdr3_aa: CASSLLWSGDYEQYF; cdr3_nt: TGTGCCAGCAGTCTCCTATGGTCAGGTGACTACGAGCAGTACTTC
clone_size: few; j_call: TRBJ2-7; d_call: TRBD2; v_call: TRBV5-1; cdr3_aa: CASSLALAGGEQYF; cdr3_nt: TGCGCCAGCAGCTTGGCGCTAGCGGGGGGCGAGCAGTACTTC
clone_size: many; j_call: TRBJ2-2; d_call: TRBD1; v_call: TRBV2; cdr3_aa: CASSKGQTGELFF; cdr3_nt: TGTGCCAGCAGTAAGGGACAGACCGGGGAGCTGTTTTTT
clone_size: few; j_call: TRBJ1-5; d_call: NA; v_call: TRBV7-9; cdr3_aa: CASSWEGKGNQPQHF; cdr3_nt: TGTGCCAGCTCCTGGGAGGGAAAAGGAAATCAGCCCCAGCATTTT
clone_size: NA; j_call: TRBJ2-7; d_call: NA; v_call: TRBV19; cdr3_aa: CASGRRQDTSYEQYF; cdr3_nt: TGTGCCAGTGGTCGGCGTCAGGATACTTCCTACGAGCAGTACTTC
clone_size: few; j_call: TRBJ1-3; d_call: TRBD1; v_call: TRBV7-8; cdr3_aa: CASSRLGGTVGNTIYF; cdr3_nt: TGTGCCAGCAGCCGACTTGGAGGGACAGTTGGAAACACCATATATTTT
clone_size: many; j_call: TRBJ2-5; d_call: TRBD2; v_call: TRBV11-1; cdr3_aa: CASSLFQRGIQETQYF; cdr3_nt: TGTGCCAGCAGCTTATTCCAGCGGGGGATACAAGAGACCCAGTACTTC
clone_size: many; j_call: TRBJ2-5; d_call: NA; v_call: TRBV12-3/TRBV12-4; cdr3_aa: CASSLGFGQETQYF; cdr3_nt: TGTGCCAGCAGTTTAGGGTTTGGTCAAGAGACCCAGTACTTC
clone_size: few; j_call: TRBJ1-5; d_call: NA; v_call: TRBV28; cdr3_aa: CASSKGRGPDQPQHF; cdr3_nt: TGTGCCAGCAGTAAAGGGAGGGGCCCCGATCAGCCCCAGCATTTT
clone_size: many; j_call: TRBJ1-2; d_call: NA; v_call: TRBV24-1; cdr3_aa: CATSDSGRVANYGYTF; cdr3_nt: TGTGCCACCAGTGATTCTGGTCGGGTAGCTAACTATGGCTACACCTTC
clone_size: many; j_call: TRBJ1-2; d_call: NA; v_call: TRBV30; cdr3_aa: CAWSVAGDGVGYTF; cdr3_nt: TGTGCCTGGAGTGTCGCAGGGGACGGAGTAGGCTACACCTTC
clone_size: NA; j_call: TRBJ2-5; d_call: NA; v_call: TRBV19; cdr3_aa: CASSEMGLEETQYF; cdr3_nt: TGTGCCAGTAGTGAGATGGGTTTGGAAGAGACCCAGTACTTC
clone_size: many; j_call: TRBJ1-5; d_call: NA; v_call: TRBV2; cdr3_aa: CASSETGYSNQPQHF; cdr3_nt: TGTGCCAGCAGTGAGACAGGATATAGCAATCAGCCCCAGCATTTT
clone_size: many; j_call: TRBJ1-1; d_call: NA; v_call: TRBV7-9; cdr3_aa: CASRTGIEAFF; cdr3_nt: TGTGCCAGCAGGACCGGCATTGAAGCTTTCTTT
clone_size: NA; j_call: TRBJ1-1; d_call: NA; v_call: TRBV7-9; cdr3_aa: CASSPPSIGVPEAFF; cdr3_nt: TGTGCCAGCAGCCCACCATCCATAGGGGTGCCTGAAGCTTTCTTT
clone_size: NA; j_call: TRBJ2-2; d_call: TRBD2; v_call: TRBV7-9; cdr3_aa: CASSPYRGIAGDHTGELFF; cdr3_nt: TGTGCCAGCAGCCCCTATCGTGGGATAGCGGGAGACCACACCGGGGAGCTGTTTTTT
clone_size: NA; j_call: TRBJ2-3; d_call: TRBD1; v_call: TRBV6-1; cdr3_aa: CASSPGQDSTDTQYF; cdr3_nt: TGTGCCAGCAGTCCCGGACAGGATAGCACAGATACGCAGTATTTT
clone_size: NA; j_call: TRBJ2-7; d_call: TRBD2; v_call: TRBV5-1; cdr3_aa: CASSTPSGTSYYEQYF; cdr3_nt: TGCGCCAGCAGCACACCCTCCGGGACTAGCTACTACGAGCAGTACTTC
clone_size: NA; j_call: TRBJ2-7; d_call: NA; v_call: TRBV13; cdr3_aa: CASSRTFSGQYF; cdr3_nt: TGTGCCAGCAGCCGGACTTTCTCGGGGCAGTACTTC
clone_size: many; j_call: TRBJ2-7; d_call: TRBD2; v_call: TRBV28; cdr3_aa: CASVGTSGTYEQYF; cdr3_nt: TGTGCCAGCGTCGGGACTAGCGGAACCTACGAGCAGTACTTC
clone_size: many; j_call: TRBJ2-7; d_call: NA; v_call: TRBV2; cdr3_aa: CASSVTNYEQYF; cdr3_nt: TGTGCCAGCAGTGTCACGAATTACGAGCAGTACTTC
clone_size: NA; j_call: TRBJ1-1; d_call: NA; v_call: TRBV5-5; cdr3_aa: CASSSPGTTEAFF; cdr3_nt: TGTGCCAGCAGCAGCCCCGGGACCACTGAAGCTTTCTTT
clone_size: NA; j_call: TRBJ2-7; d_call: TRBD2; v_call: TRBV13; cdr3_aa: CTSSPFGGAPPLNEQYF; cdr3_nt: TGTACCAGCAGCCCCTTCGGGGGGGCGCCCCCTTTGAACGAGCAGTACTTC
clone_size: many; j_call: TRBJ1-5; d_call: NA; v_call: TRBV28; cdr3_aa: CASNPTGGYEPQHF; cdr3_nt: TGTGCCAGCAACCCGACAGGAGGATATGAGCCCCAGCATTTT